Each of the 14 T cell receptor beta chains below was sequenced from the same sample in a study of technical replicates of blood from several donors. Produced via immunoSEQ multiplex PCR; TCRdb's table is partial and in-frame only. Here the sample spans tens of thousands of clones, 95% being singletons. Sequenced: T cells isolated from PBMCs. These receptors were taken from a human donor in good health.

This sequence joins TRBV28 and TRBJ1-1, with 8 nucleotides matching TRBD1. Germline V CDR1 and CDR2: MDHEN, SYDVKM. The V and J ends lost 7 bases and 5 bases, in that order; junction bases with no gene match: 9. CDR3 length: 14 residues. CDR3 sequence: CASTRDRPFTEAFF. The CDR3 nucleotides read TGTGCCAGCACCCGGGACAGGCCGTTTACTGAAGCTTTCTTT.

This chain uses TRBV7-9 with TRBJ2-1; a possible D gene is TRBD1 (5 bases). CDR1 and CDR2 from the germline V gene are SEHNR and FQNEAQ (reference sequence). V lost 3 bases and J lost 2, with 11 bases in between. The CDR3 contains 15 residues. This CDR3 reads CASSLTTAPYNEQFF. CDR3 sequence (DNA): TGTGCCAGCAGCTTGACGACAGCCCCCTACAATGAGCAGTTCTTC.

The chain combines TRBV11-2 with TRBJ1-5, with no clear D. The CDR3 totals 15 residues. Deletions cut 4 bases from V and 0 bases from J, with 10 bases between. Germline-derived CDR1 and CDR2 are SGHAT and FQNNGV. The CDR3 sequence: CASSSVTDSNQPQHF. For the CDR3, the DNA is TGTGCCAGCAGCTCAGTGACTGATAGCAATCAGCCCCAGCATTTT.

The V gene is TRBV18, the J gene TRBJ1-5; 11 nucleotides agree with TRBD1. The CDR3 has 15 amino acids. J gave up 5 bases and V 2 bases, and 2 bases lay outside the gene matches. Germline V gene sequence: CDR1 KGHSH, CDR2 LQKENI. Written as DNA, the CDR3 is TGTGCCAGCTCACCAGGGACAGGGGGTGATCAGCCCCAGCATTTT. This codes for CASSPGTGGDQPQHF.

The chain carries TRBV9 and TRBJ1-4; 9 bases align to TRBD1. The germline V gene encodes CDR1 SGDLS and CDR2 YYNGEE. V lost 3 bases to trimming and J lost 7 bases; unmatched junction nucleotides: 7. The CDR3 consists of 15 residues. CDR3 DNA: TGTGCCAGCAGCGCCTTCGACAGGGGGACTGAAAAACTGTTTTTT. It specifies CASSAFDRGTEKLFF.

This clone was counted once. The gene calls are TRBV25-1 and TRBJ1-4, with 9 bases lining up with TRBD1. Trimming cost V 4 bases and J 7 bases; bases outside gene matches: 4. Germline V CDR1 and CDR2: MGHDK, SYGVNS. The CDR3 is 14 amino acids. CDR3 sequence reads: CASSAPGQGEKLFF. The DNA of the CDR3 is TGTGCCAGCAGTGCTCCGGGACAGGGTGAAAAACTGTTTTTT.

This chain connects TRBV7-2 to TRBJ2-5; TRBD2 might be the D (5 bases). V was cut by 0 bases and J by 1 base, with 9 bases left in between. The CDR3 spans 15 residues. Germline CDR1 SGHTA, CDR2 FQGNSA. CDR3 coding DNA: TGTGCCAGCAGCTTAGCGATGAGCGGCCAAGAGACCCAGTACTTC. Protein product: CASSLAMSGQETQYF.

CDR3 residues: CATGNRTLKSEAFF. DNA of the CDR3: TGTGCCACCGGGAATAGGACCTTAAAAAGCGAAGCTTTCTTT. The chain is built from TRBV19 and TRBJ1-1; D gene uncertain. Germline V gene lookup returns CDR1 LNHDA and CDR2 SQIVND (reference sequence). The V gene lost 10 bases and the J gene lost 8 bases, with 23 bases spanning the gap. The length of the CDR3 is 14 residues.

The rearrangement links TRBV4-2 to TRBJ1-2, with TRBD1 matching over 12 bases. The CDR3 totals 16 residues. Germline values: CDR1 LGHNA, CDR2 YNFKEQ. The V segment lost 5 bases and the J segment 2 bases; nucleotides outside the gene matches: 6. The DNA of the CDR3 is TGTGCCAGCAGCGCGGGACAGGGGGCCGCGAACTATGGCTACACCTTC. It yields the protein CASSAGQGAANYGYTF.

The CDR3 sequence: CASSYLQGSRGKLFF. The CDR3 bases are TGTGCCAGCAGTTACCTACAGGGCTCCAGGGGAAAACTGTTTTTT. This sequence joins TRBV6-5 and TRBJ1-4, with D possibly TRBD1 on 6 matching bases. V was pared by 2 bases and J by 10 bases, with 17 bases between. The germline CDR1 and CDR2 sequences are MNHEY and SVGAGI. The CDR3 runs 15 residues.

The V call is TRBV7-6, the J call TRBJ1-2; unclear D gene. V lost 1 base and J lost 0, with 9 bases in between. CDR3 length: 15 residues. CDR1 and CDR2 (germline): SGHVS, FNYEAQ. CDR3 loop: CASSLGIDTNYGYTF. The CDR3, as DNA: TGTGCCAGCAGCTTAGGGATAGACACTAACTATGGCTACACCTTC. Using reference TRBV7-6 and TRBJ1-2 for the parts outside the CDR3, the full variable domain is GAGVSQSPRYKVTKRGQDVALRCDPISGHVSLYWYRQALGQGPEFLTYFNYEAQQDKSGLPNDRFSAERPEGSISTLTIQRTEQRDSAMYRCASSLGIDTNYGYTFGSGTRLTVV.

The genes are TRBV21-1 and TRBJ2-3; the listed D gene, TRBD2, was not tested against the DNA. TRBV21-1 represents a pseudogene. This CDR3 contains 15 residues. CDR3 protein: CASSKRGGGTDTQYF. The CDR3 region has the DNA TGTGCCAGCAGCAAACGGGGCGGGGGCACAGATACGCAGTATTTT.

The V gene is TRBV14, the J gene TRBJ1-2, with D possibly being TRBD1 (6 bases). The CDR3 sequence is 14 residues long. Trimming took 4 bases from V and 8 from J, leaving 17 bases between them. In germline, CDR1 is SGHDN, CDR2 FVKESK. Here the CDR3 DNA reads TGTGCCAGCAGCCGCGCGGGGGGGGCGAACGGCTACACCTTC. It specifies CASSRAGGANGYTF.

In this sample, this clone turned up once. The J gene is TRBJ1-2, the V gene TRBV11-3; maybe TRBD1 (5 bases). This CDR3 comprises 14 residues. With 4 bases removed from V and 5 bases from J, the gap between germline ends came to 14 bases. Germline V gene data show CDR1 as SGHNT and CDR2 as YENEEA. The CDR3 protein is CASSSPDRRYGYTF. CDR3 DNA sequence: TGTGCCAGCAGCTCACCCGACAGAAGATATGGCTACACCTTC. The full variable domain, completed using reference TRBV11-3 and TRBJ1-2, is EAGVVQSPRYKIIEKKQPVAFWCNPISGHNTLYWYLQNLGQGPELLIRYENEEAVDDSQLPKDRFSAERLKGVDSTLKIQPAELGDSAVYLCASSSPDRRYGYTFGSGTRLTVV.